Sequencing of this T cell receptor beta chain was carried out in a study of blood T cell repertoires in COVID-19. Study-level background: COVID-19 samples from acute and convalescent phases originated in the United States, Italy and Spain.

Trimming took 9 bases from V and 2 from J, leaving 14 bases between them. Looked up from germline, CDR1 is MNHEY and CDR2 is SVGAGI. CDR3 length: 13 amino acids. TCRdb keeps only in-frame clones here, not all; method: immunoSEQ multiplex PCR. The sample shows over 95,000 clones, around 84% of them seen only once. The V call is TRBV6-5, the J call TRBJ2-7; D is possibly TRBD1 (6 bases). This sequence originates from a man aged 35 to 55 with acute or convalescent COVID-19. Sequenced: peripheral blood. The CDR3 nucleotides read TGTGCCAGTGAGAACAGGGTCACCTACGAGCAGTACTTC. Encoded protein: CASENRVTYEQYF.